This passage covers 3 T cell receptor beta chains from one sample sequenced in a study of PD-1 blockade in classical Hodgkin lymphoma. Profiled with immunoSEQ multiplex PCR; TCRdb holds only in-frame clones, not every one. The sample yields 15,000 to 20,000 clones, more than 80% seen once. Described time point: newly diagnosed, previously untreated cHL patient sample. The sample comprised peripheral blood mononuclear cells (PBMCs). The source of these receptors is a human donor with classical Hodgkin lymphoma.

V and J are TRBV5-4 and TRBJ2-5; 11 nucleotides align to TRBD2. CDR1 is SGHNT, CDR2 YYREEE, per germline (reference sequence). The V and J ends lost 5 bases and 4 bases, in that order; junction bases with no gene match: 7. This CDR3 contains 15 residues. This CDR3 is CASSDSGRAAETQYF. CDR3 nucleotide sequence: TGTGCCAGCAGTGATAGCGGGAGGGCCGCAGAGACCCAGTACTTC.

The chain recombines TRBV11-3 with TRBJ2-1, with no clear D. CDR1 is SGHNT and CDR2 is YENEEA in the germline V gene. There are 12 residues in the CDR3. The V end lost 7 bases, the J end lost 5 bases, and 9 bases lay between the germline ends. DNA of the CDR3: TGTGCCAGCACTGGGTACGACAATGAGCAGTTCTTC. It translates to CASTGYDNEQFF.

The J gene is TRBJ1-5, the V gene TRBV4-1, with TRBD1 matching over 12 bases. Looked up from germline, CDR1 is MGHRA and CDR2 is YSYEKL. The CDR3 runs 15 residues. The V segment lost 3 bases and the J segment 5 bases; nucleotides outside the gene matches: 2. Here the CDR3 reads CASSQGQGAYQPQHF. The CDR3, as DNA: TGCGCCAGCAGCCAGGGACAGGGGGCCTATCAGCCCCAGCATTTT.